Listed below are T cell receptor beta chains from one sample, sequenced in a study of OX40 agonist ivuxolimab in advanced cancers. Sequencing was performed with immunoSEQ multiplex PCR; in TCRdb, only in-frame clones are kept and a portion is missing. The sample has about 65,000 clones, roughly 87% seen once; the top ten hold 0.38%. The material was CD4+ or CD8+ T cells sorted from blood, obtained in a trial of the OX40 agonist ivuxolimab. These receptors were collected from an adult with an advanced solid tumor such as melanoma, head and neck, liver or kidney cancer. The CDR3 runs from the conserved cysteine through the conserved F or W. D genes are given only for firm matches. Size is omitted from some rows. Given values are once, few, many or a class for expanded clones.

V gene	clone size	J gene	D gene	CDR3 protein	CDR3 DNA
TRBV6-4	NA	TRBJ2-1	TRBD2	CASSVERGGRNEQFF	TGTGCCAGCAGTGTCGAGCGGGGGGGCCGCAATGAGCAGTTCTTC
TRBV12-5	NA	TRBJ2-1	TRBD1	CASGSDRGNEQFF	TGTGCTAGTGGTTCGGACAGGGGCAATGAGCAGTTCTTC
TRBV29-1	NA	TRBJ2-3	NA	CSVSRGDTQYF	TGCAGCGTTTCCAGGGGAGATACGCAGTATTTT
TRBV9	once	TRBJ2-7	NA	CASSPDGYEQYF	TGTGCCAGCAGCCCTGACGGCTACGAGCAGTACTTC
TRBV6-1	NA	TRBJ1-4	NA	CASSDKSWGEKLFF	TGTGCCAGCAGTGATAAGTCTTGGGGGGAAAAACTGTTTTTT
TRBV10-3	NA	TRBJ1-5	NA	CAISGEGRFSNQPQHF	TGTGCCATCAGTGGGGAGGGACGGTTTAGCAATCAGCCCCAGCATTTT
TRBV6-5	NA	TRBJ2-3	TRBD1	CASTLDRSTDTQYF	TGTGCCAGCACCTTGGACAGGAGCACAGATACGCAGTATTTT
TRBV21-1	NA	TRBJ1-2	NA	CASSKGLLEPGGEEGYTF	TGTGCCAGCAGCAAGGGGCTTTTAGAGCCAGGGGGAGAAGAGGGCTACACCTTC
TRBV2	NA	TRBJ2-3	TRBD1	CAAPPGQGRSTDTQYF	TGTGCCGCGCCACCGGGACAGGGAAGAAGCACAGATACGCAGTATTTT
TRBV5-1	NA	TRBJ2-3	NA	CASSSTDTQYF	TGCGCCAGCTCTAGCACAGATACGCAGTATTTT
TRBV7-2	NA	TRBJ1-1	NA	CASSSPRNTEAFF	TGTGCCAGCAGCTCACCACGGAACACTGAAGCTTTCTTT
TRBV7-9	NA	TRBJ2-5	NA	CASSLAFRGQETQYF	TGTGCCAGCAGCTTAGCGTTTAGGGGCCAAGAGACCCAGTACTTC
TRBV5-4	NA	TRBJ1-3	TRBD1	CASSGGTGSGNTIYF	TGTGCCAGCAGCGGTGGGACAGGTTCTGGAAACACCATATATTTT
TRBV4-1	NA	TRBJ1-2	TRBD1	CASSHIRDRPLYGYTF	TGCGCCAGCAGCCATATACGGGACAGGCCACTTTATGGCTACACCTTC
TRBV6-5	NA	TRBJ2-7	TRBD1	CASAKGATEQYF	TGTGCCAGCGCTAAGGGGGCGACCGAGCAGTACTTC
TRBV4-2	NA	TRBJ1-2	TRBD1	CASSHEAIQGVDGYTF	TGTGCCAGCAGCCACGAGGCGATACAGGGGGTCGATGGCTACACCTTC
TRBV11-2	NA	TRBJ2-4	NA	CASSLDLLLAKNIQYF	TGTGCCAGCAGCTTAGATTTGTTATTAGCCAAAAACATTCAGTACTTC
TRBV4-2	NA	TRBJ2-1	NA	CASSQDFLGVVQRGYNEQFF	TGTGCCAGCAGCCAAGATTTTCTAGGTGTGGTACAAAGGGGGTACAATGAGCAGTTCTTC
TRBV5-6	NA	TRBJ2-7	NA	CASSLSGHYEQYF	TGTGCCAGCAGCTTGTCAGGGCACTACGAGCAGTACTTC
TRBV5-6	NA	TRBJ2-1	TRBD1	CASSSPGTGDNEQFF	TGTGCCAGCAGCAGCCCCGGGACAGGGGACAATGAGCAGTTCTTC
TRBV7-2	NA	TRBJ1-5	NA	CASSFGGAGNQPQHF	TGTGCCAGCAGCTTTGGGGGGGCAGGGAATCAGCCCCAGCATTTT
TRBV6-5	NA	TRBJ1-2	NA	CASRANYGYTF	TGTGCCAGCAGAGCTAACTATGGCTACACCTTC
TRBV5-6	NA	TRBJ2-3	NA	CASSTGGLGTDTQYF	TGTGCCAGCAGCACCGGGGGGCTCGGCACAGATACGCAGTATTTT
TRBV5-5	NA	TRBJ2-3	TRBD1	CASSAHRTGGNTDTQYF	TGTGCCAGCAGCGCACATAGGACAGGGGGAAACACAGATACGCAGTATTTT
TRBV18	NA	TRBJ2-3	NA	CASSLGIGTDTQYF	TGTGCCAGCTCCCTCGGGATAGGCACAGATACGCAGTATTTT
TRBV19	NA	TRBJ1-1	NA	CASSPAMNTEAFF	TGTGCCAGTAGTCCCGCCATGAACACTGAAGCTTTCTTT
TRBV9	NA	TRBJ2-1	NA	CASSETPWGAYNEQFF	TGTGCCAGCAGCGAGACCCCTTGGGGGGCCTACAATGAGCAGTTCTTC
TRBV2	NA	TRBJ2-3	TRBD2	CARGLAGGTDTQYF	TGTGCCAGGGGACTAGCGGGGGGGACAGATACGCAGTATTTT
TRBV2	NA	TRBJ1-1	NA	CASSEARSPKVKAFF	TGTGCCAGCAGTGAAGCGCGAAGCCCCAAAGTTAAGGCTTTCTTT
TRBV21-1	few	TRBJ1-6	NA	CASSVSGTPNSPLHF	TGTGCCAGCAGCGTTTCCGGGACACCCAATTCACCCCTCCACTTT